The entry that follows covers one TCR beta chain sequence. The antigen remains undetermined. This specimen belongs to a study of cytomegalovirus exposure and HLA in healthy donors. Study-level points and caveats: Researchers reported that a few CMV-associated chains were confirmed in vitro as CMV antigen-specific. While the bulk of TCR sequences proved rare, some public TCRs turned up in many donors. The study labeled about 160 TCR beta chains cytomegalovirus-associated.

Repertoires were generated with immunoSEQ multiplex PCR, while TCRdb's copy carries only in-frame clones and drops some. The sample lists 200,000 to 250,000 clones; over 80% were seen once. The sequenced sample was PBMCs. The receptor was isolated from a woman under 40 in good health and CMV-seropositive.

CDR3 sequence reads: CASSLRGGKDGYTF. CDR3 DNA sequence: TGTGCCAGTAGTCTTCGGGGAGGGAAGGATGGCTACACCTTC. This sequence joins TRBV19 and TRBJ1-2; no clear D. Germline assignment: CDR1 LNHDA and CDR2 SQIVND (reference sequence). The length of the CDR3 is 14 residues. The ends were cut back, 5 bases at V and 6 bases at J, with 16 bases in the middle. Drawing the rest from reference TRBV19 and TRBJ1-2, the complete variable domain is DGGITQSPKYLFRKEGQNVTLSCEQNLNHDAMYWYRQDPGQGLRLIYYSQIVNDFQKGDIAEGYSVSREKKESFPLTVTSAQKNPTAFYLCASSLRGGKDGYTFGSGTRLTVV.